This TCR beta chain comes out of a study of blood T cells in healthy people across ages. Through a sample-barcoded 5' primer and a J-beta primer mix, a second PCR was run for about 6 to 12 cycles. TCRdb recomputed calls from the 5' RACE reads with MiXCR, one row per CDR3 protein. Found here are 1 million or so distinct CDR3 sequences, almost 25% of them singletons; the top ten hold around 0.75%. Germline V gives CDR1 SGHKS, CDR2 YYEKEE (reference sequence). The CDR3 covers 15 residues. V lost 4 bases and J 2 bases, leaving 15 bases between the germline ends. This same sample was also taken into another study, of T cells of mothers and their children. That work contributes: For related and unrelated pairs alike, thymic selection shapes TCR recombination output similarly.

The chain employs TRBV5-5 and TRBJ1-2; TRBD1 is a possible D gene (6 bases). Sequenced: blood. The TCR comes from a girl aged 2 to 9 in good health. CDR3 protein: CASSQQGLSNYGYTF. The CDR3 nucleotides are TGTGCCAGCAGCCAGCAGGGGCTAAGCAACTATGGCTACACCTTC.